This T cell receptor beta chain was profiled in a study of PD-1 blockade in classical Hodgkin lymphoma. Study observations and caveats: CD4+ TCR diversity, unlike CD8+, rose significantly by C4D1.

The protocol was immunoSEQ multiplex PCR, while the TCRdb copy is restricted to in-frame clones and leaves out a portion. The data show approximately 60,000 clones, 70% to 90% seen once. The CDR3 length is 18 residues. Germline V gene sequence: CDR1 LGHNA, CDR2 YNFKEQ. The V and J ends lost 0 bases and 0 bases respectively, with 12 bases between them. In this sample, this clone turned up once. Its antigen is currently unknown. The patients all showed relapse after autologous stem cell transplantation, while their brentuximab vedotin exposure varied. The source material was peripheral blood mononuclear cells (PBMCs), sampled at baseline. The chain joins TRBV4-2 to TRBJ2-6; possibly TRBD1 or TRBD2 for D (5 bases each). This clonotype was obtained from a human donor with classical Hodgkin lymphoma. CDR3: CASSQDQGTHSGANVLTF. The CDR3 DNA follows: TGTGCCAGCAGCCAAGATCAAGGGACCCACTCTGGGGCCAACGTCCTGACTTTC.